The rows below give T cell receptor beta chains drawn from one sample of a study of blood T cells in healthy people across ages. TCRdb re-analysed the 5' RACE reads in MiXCR, keeping a single row per CDR3 protein. This sample carries around 1,100,000 distinct CDR3 sequences, under 40% of them seen once, and the ten largest clones take about 12%. Sequencing was performed on blood. The origin of the receptors is a man in his late teens or twenties in good health. The conserved cysteine and the conserved F or W are not part of the CDR3 here. The D gene is left open where the match is weak.

v_gene	len	d_gene	j_gene	CDR3aa
TRBV3-1	12	.	TRBJ1-2	ASSQGKKNYGYT
TRBV24-1	12	.	TRBJ2-5	ATSRTTDGETQY
TRBV10-3	10	.	TRBJ1-1	AIWAGNTEAF
TRBV20-1	12	.	TRBJ1-5	SARVYGPNQLQH
TRBV7-6	14	TRBD1	TRBJ1-4	ASSWGQGGTNEKLF
TRBV15	15	.	TRBJ2-3	ATSRAVGRTRTDTQY
TRBV11-3	12	.	TRBJ2-3	ASSRDSDTDTQY
TRBV10-3	11	TRBD1	TRBJ2-2	AINDRASGELF
TRBV5-5	11	.	TRBJ1-5	ASSLVGAGPQH
TRBV12-3/TRBV12-4	10	.	TRBJ1-2	ASSLPLLGYT
TRBV4-3	14	TRBD2	TRBJ2-7	ASSQDSGGAYNEQY